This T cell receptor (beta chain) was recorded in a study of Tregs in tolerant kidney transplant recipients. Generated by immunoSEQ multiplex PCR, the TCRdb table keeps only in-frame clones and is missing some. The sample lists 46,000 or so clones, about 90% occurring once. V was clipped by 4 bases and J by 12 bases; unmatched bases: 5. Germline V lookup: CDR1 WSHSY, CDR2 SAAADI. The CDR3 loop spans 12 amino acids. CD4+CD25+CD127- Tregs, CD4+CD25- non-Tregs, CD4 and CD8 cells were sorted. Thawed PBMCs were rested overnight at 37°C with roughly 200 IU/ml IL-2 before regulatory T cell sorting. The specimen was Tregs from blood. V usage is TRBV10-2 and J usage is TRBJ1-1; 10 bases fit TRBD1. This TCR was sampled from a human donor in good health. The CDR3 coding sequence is TGCGCCAGCAGTGGGACAGGGGGAGGAACTTTCTTT. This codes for CASSGTGGGTFF.